A single sample is the source of the 31 T cell receptor beta chains below, sequenced in a study of T cell responses to AZD1222 COVID-19 vaccine. Profiling relied on immunoSEQ multiplex PCR, and the TCRdb table lists in-frame clones only, not all of them. The table includes approximately 160,000 clones, 85% to 95% detected once. The specimen was peripheral blood, collected on day 0 of AZD1222 vaccination. These receptors all come from an adult in good health.

V is TRBV2 and J is TRBJ2-3, with 10 bases lining up with TRBD1. The CDR3 contains 16 residues. Germline V gives CDR1 SNHLY, CDR2 FYNNEI. Trimming took 5 bases from V and 0 from J; bases not matched to a gene: 5. The CDR3 coding sequence is TGTGCCAGCAGTCGTGGGACAGGGGACAGCACAGATACGCAGTATTTT. Protein: CASSRGTGDSTDTQYF. The whole variable domain, filled in from reference TRBV2 and TRBJ2-3, reads EPEVTQTPSHQVTQMGQEVILRCVPISNHLYFYWYRQILGQKVEFLVSFYNNEISEKSEIFDDQFSVERPDGSNFTLKIRSTKLEDSAMYFCASSRGTGDSTDTQYFGPGTRLTVL.

The V gene is TRBV7-9, the J gene TRBJ1-2, with 8 positions matching TRBD1. Germline V gene sequence: CDR1 SEHNR, CDR2 FQNEAQ (reference sequence). With V trimmed by 6 bases and J by 4 bases, 4 bases remained unmatched. CDR3 length: 13 residues. CDR3 coding DNA: TGTGCCAGCAGAGTGGGACAGGCCTATGGCTACACCTTC. Protein: CASRVGQAYGYTF.

The J gene is TRBJ2-7, the V gene TRBV18; D is possibly TRBD1 (6 bases). The CDR3 consists of 14 residues. Germline V gives CDR1 KGHSH, CDR2 LQKENI. Trimming took 0 bases from V and 3 from J, leaving 9 bases between them. The CDR3 is CASSPPGQNYEQYF. For the CDR3, the DNA is TGTGCCAGCTCACCACCGGGACAAAACTACGAGCAGTACTTC.

The V and J genes are TRBV30 and TRBJ1-1; D uncertain. The CDR3 is 13 amino acids. V was cut by 0 bases and J by 7 bases, with 12 bases left in between. The V gene's germline CDR1 is GTSNPN and CDR2 SVGIG (reference sequence). CDR3 in DNA: TGTGCCTGGAGTGTACTTTCCGGATTTGAAGCTTTCTTT. As protein: CAWSVLSGFEAFF.

V gene TRBV20-1 combines with J gene TRBJ1-1, with 7 bases identical to TRBD1. V shed 8 bases, J shed 6 bases, and the junction held 6 bases outside the gene matches. Germline-derived CDR1 and CDR2 are DFQATT and SNEGSKA (reference sequence). The CDR3 runs 11 residues. CDR3 DNA: TGCAGTCCTTACACAGGGGCTGAAGCTTTCTTT. Translating it yields CSPYTGAEAFF.

V and J are TRBV27 and TRBJ2-7, with TRBD2 as a possible D gene (7 bases). V lost 4 bases to trimming and J lost 7 bases, with 14 bases between them. Germline CDR1 and CDR2: MNHEY and SMNVEV (reference sequence). The CDR3 runs to 13 residues. In nucleotides, the CDR3 is TGTGCCAGCAGTTCCCGGGGGGCGGGGGAGCAGTACTTC. Translation: CASSSRGAGEQYF.

This chain links TRBV3-1 (or the pseudogene TRBV3-2) with TRBJ1-2, with a possible D match to TRBD1 (5 bases). This CDR3 is built from 15 residues. V was trimmed by 0 bases and J by 8 bases, leaving 16 bases between them. The germline V gene has CDR1 LGHDT and CDR2 YNNKEL (reference sequence). CDR3: CASSQDRAMGPGYTF. The CDR3, as DNA: TGTGCCAGCAGCCAAGATCGGGCTATGGGGCCCGGCTACACCTTC.

The chain couples TRBV18 to TRBJ1-2, with no clear D. This CDR3 spans 13 amino acids. V lost 3 bases to trimming and J lost 8 bases, with 13 bases between them. Per the germline V gene, CDR1 is KGHSH and CDR2 is LQKENI. Written as DNA, the CDR3 is TGTGCCAGCTCACCGGATCATGTTCCAGGCTACACCTTC. Encoded protein: CASSPDHVPGYTF.

This chain joins TRBV4-2 and TRBJ2-7; the D call may be TRBD1 or TRBD2 (5 bases each). V was trimmed by 6 bases and J by 7 bases, leaving 16 bases between them. CDR1 and CDR2 from the germline V gene are LGHNA and YNFKEQ. The CDR3 contains 13 residues. The CDR3 here is CASRPGPPGEQYF. The DNA of the CDR3 is TGTGCCAGCAGACCGGGGCCCCCCGGAGAGCAGTACTTC.

The chain uses TRBV4-1 and TRBJ2-1; unclear D gene. V was cut by 0 bases and J by 3 bases, with 9 bases left in between. From germline, CDR1 is MGHRA and CDR2 YSYEKL. This CDR3 has 15 residues. CDR3 loop: CASSQDFPGYNEQFF. The DNA of the CDR3 is TGCGCCAGCAGCCAAGATTTCCCCGGCTACAATGAGCAGTTCTTC.

This clone came up once. The chain employs TRBV30 and TRBJ1-5; 9 nucleotides align to TRBD1. The CDR3 is 12 residues long. Germline lookup yields CDR1 GTSNPN and CDR2 SVGIG (reference sequence). The V gene end was trimmed by 7 bases and the J gene end by 5 bases; junction bases not matched to a gene: 3. CDR3 nucleotides: TGTGCCTCCGGGACAGGGTATCAGCCCCAGCATTTT. It is translated as CASGTGYQPQHF.

The chain links TRBV7-9 to TRBJ1-4; the match to TRBD1 covers 7 bases. The CDR3 length is 16 residues. The ends lost 1 base at V and 5 bases at J; junction bases unmatched: 7. Germline-derived CDR1 and CDR2 are SEHNR and FQNEAQ (reference sequence). The chain's CDR3 is CASSLGRDSLNEKLFF. The CDR3 DNA is TGTGCCAGCAGCTTAGGCCGGGACAGCCTCAATGAAAAACTGTTTTTT. Variable domain in full (rest from reference TRBV7-9 and TRBJ1-4): DTGVSQNPRHKITKRGQNVTFRCDPISEHNRLYWYRQTLGQGPEFLTYFQNEAQLEKSRLLSDRFSAERPKGSFSTLEIQRTEQGDSAMYLCASSLGRDSLNEKLFFGSGTQLSVL.

This clone showed up just once. V is TRBV12-3 or TRBV12-4 and J is TRBJ2-3, with unresolved D. The V and J ends lost 7 bases and 3 bases respectively, with 5 bases between them. The CDR3 runs to 11 residues. The CDR3 loop reads CASTNTDTQYF. DNA of the CDR3: TGTGCCAGCACCAATACAGATACGCAGTATTTT.

This chain joins TRBV6-5 and TRBJ1-3, with D maybe TRBD1 (6 bases). This CDR3 region has 14 residues. V lost 6 bases and J 4 bases, leaving 13 bases between the germline ends. Germline V lookup: CDR1 MNHEY, CDR2 SVGAGI. In nucleotides, the CDR3 is TGTGCCAGCAGAAAACAGGGTTTCGGAAACACCATATATTTT. Translated: CASRKQGFGNTIYF.

J is TRBJ1-4 and V is TRBV9, with D possibly being TRBD1 (5 bases). Trimming left V 1 base short and J 4 bases short, with 8 bases between. Per germline, CDR1 SGDLS and CDR2 YYNGEE. This CDR3 spans 14 amino acids. The chain's CDR3 is CASSVRQNNEKLFF. CDR3 sequence (DNA): TGTGCCAGCAGCGTACGACAGAATAATGAAAAACTGTTTTTT.

V usage is TRBV7-2 and J usage is TRBJ1-5, with a weak D call TRBD1 (5 bases). The CDR3 spans 15 residues. V gave up 5 bases and J gave up 4 bases, with 15 bases separating them. Germline V gene data show CDR1 as SGHTA and CDR2 as FQGNSA. The CDR3 reads CASSPRFGGNQPQHF. The CDR3 coding sequence is TGTGCCAGCAGCCCAAGATTTGGGGGAAATCAGCCCCAGCATTTT.

The chain employs TRBV27 and TRBJ1-1; 7 bases agree with TRBD1. Germline-derived CDR1 and CDR2 are MNHEY and SMNVEV (reference sequence). J lost 6 bases, V lost 5 bases, and 3 bases had no gene match. This CDR3 is built from 12 residues. The CDR3 sequence: CASSHQGAEAFF. In DNA, the CDR3 is TGTGCCAGCAGTCATCAGGGGGCTGAAGCTTTCTTT.

The chain joins TRBV6-5 to TRBJ1-2; D is possibly TRBD1 (6 bases). Germline CDR1 is MNHEY and CDR2 is SVGAGI. This CDR3 has 12 residues. With 0 bases removed from V and 7 bases from J, the gap between germline ends came to 6 bases. The CDR3 DNA is TGTGCCAGCAGTTACTCCAGGGGTGGCTACACCTTC. Translated: CASSYSRGGYTF.

This clone appeared once. This rearrangement joins TRBV7-9 to TRBJ1-2; D not resolved. Trimming took off 1 base at V and 8 bases at J, with 8 bases between the two ends. CDR3 length: 12 amino acids. Germline-derived CDR1 and CDR2 are SEHNR and FQNEAQ (reference sequence). CDR3 residues: CASSLESGGYTF. CDR3 DNA: TGTGCCAGCAGCTTAGAGTCGGGGGGCTACACCTTC.

J is TRBJ1-2 and V is TRBV5-1, with 7 positions matching TRBD1. Germline V gene sequence: CDR1 SGHRS, CDR2 YFSETQ. There are 13 residues in the CDR3. Trimming removed 3 bases from V and 7 bases from J; junction bases left unmatched: 6. This CDR3 reads CASSSDRAGGYTF. DNA for the CDR3: TGCGCCAGCAGCTCAGACAGGGCAGGTGGCTACACCTTC. The entire variable domain, with the rest obtained from reference TRBV5-1 and TRBJ1-2, is as follows: KAGVTQTPRYLIKTRGQQVTLSCSPISGHRSVSWYQQTPGQGLQFLFEYFSETQRNKGNFPGRFSGRQFSNSRSEMNVSTLELGDSALYLCASSSDRAGGYTFGSGTRLTVV.

The V gene is TRBV4-1, the J gene TRBJ1-2; D unresolved. CDR3 length equals 14 residues. Germline CDR1 MGHRA, CDR2 YSYEKL. Trimming cost V 3 bases and J 0 bases, with 8 bases left between them. CDR3 DNA sequence: TGCGCCAGCAGCCAGTACGGATCTAACTATGGCTACACCTTC. Protein product: CASSQYGSNYGYTF.

The CDR3 loop reads CASSVAWLSTDTQYF. The CDR3 DNA reads as TGTGCCAGCAGCGTAGCTTGGCTTAGCACAGATACGCAGTATTTT. The chain joins TRBV9 to TRBJ2-3; D is ambiguous. Deletions cut 0 bases from V and 0 bases from J, with 8 bases between. The CDR3 is made up of 15 amino acids. The germline V gene encodes CDR1 SGDLS and CDR2 YYNGEE.

This clone was recorded once. The gene calls are TRBV10-2 and TRBJ1-5; a possible D gene is TRBD1 (6 bases). V lost 2 bases to trimming and J lost 4 bases, with 12 bases between them. CDR3 length: 15 residues. CDR1 is WSHSY, CDR2 SAAADI, per germline. CDR3 sequence reads: CASSEGQGLNQPQHF. The CDR3 region has the DNA TGCGCCAGCAGTGAGGGGCAGGGGCTGAATCAGCCCCAGCATTTT.

The chain couples TRBV5-1 to TRBJ1-2; no firm D call. The CDR3 is 16 amino acids. Germline-derived CDR1 and CDR2 are SGHRS and YFSETQ. V was shortened by 0 bases and J by 6 bases, with 18 bases between the two germline ends. The CDR3 nucleotides read TGCGCCAGCAGCTTGGGGTATGGTTCGATTTCAGATGGCTACACCTTC. Translation: CASSLGYGSISDGYTF.

The chain couples TRBV7-9 to TRBJ1-6; a possible D gene is TRBD1 (5 bases). The V gene's germline CDR1 is SEHNR and CDR2 FQNEAQ (reference sequence). Trimming took off 7 bases at V and 8 bases at J, with 15 bases between the two ends. The CDR3 length is 14 residues. The CDR3 protein is CASIPEGTYSPLHF. CDR3 nucleotides: TGTGCCAGCATCCCCGAAGGGACCTATTCACCCCTCCACTTT.

With respect to this clone: Other DNA variants within this sample encode the same CDR3. The chain is built from TRBV3-1 (or the pseudogene TRBV3-2) and TRBJ1-2; weak D call: TRBD1 (6 bases). The CDR3 consists of 12 residues. The germline gives CDR1 LGHDT, CDR2 YNNKEL (reference sequence). V dropped 2 bases and J dropped 6 bases, with 7 bases sitting between them. The CDR3 loop is CASSQQGNGYTF. The CDR3 DNA follows: TGTGCCAGCAGCCAACAGGGGAATGGCTACACCTTC.

CDR3 amino acids: CATSGGGGQETQYF. CDR3 nucleotide sequence: TGTGCCACCAGCGGGGGCGGGGGACAAGAGACCCAGTACTTC. V gene TRBV15 combines with J gene TRBJ2-5; D is perhaps TRBD2 (7 bases). CDR3 length equals 14 residues. V was cut by 5 bases and J by 2 bases, with 12 bases left in between. CDR1 LNHNV and CDR2 YYDKDF come from the germline V gene (reference sequence).

This chain links TRBV18 with TRBJ2-5; the D is unclear. Germline CDR1 and CDR2: KGHSH and LQKENI. V gave up 3 bases and J gave up 2 bases, with 7 bases separating them. The CDR3 is made up of 13 amino acids. The CDR3 DNA reads as TGTGCCAGCTCACCGGGCTTTCAAGAGACCCAGTACTTC. Translation: CASSPGFQETQYF. Complete variable domain (other parts from reference TRBV18 and TRBJ2-5): NAGVMQNPRHLVRRRGQEARLRCSPMKGHSHVYWYRQLPEEGLKFMVYLQKENIIDESGMPKERFSAEFPKEGPSILRIQQVVRGDSAAYFCASSPGFQETQYFGPGTRLLVL.

This chain connects TRBV5-1 to TRBJ1-1; unclear D gene. The germline CDR1 and CDR2 sequences are SGHRS and YFSETQ. The CDR3 runs 14 residues. With 6 bases removed from V and 0 bases from J, the gap between germline ends came to 12 bases. The CDR3 DNA reads TGCGCCAGCACCCCGGCCCGGATGAACACTGAAGCTTTCTTT. Protein sequence: CASTPARMNTEAFF.

On this clone: The sample contains more than one DNA sequence encoding this CDR3. The V and J genes are TRBV19 and TRBJ1-2; the match to TRBD1 covers 9 bases. This CDR3 region has 15 residues. CDR1 and CDR2 (germline): LNHDA, SQIVND (reference sequence). The V and J ends lost 5 bases and 3 bases, in that order; junction bases with no gene match: 7. The DNA of the CDR3 is TGTGCCAGTAGTCCCGGGACAGGGAGGTACTATGGCTACACCTTC. Its protein product is CASSPGTGRYYGYTF.

This clone was seen just once. The chain links TRBV15 to TRBJ2-7; 8 positions match TRBD1. With 7 bases clipped from V and 1 base from J, the junction kept 6 bases outside the gene matches. In germline, CDR1 is LNHNV, CDR2 YYDKDF (reference sequence). The CDR3 is 14 amino acids. The chain's CDR3 is CATNGQGPSYEQYF. CDR3 bases: TGTGCCACCAATGGACAGGGTCCGTCCTACGAGCAGTACTTC.